Listed below are T cell receptor beta chains from one sample, sequenced in a study of T-cell reconstitution after alpha-beta-depleted transplantation in children. TCRdb recomputed calls from the PCR reads with MiXCR, one row per CDR3 protein. The sample includes more than 150,000 distinct CDR3 sequences, approximately 14% of them seen just once. Sequences were derived from PBMCs from the stem cell graft donor, sampled from the stem cell graft. Receptors were obtained from a human donor who donated a stem cell graft to a child with acute lymphoblastic leukemia. CDR3s leave out the opening cysteine and the closing phenylalanine or tryptophan. Fields, in order: J gene, V gene, CDR3 protein.

TRBJ2-7 | TRBV5-1 | ASSFQQTADIPYEQY
TRBJ2-1 | TRBV5-1 | ASRGGSSYNEQF
TRBJ2-7 | TRBV5-1 | ASSLVAASSYEQY
TRBJ2-3 | TRBV29-1 | SGARTDTQY
TRBJ2-7 | TRBV29-1 | SVALAGRSYEQY
TRBJ1-1 | TRBV5-1 | ASSLADGNTEAF
TRBJ1-1 | TRBV4-1 | ASSQEGGPNTEAF
TRBJ2-7 | TRBV5-5 | ASSLEQEVYEQY
TRBJ2-2 | TRBV7-2 | ASQKAGGGTGELF
TRBJ2-3 | TRBV5-1 | ASSFGGLADTDTQY
TRBJ1-1 | TRBV5-1 | ASSLLGGTEAF
TRBJ2-3 | TRBV7-6 | ASSDWGRISTDTQY
TRBJ1-1 | TRBV2 | ASRGMNTEAF
TRBJ2-1 | TRBV7-8 | ASSLKLWPDKEQF
TRBJ2-5 | TRBV5-1 | ASSSHGPSGEETQY
TRBJ1-3 | TRBV11-3 | ASGYVGLSGNTIY
TRBJ2-7 | TRBV10-2 | ASSESLEQY
TRBJ2-1 | TRBV5-1 | ASSLGVSGSYNEQF
TRBJ2-1 | TRBV5-1 | ASSLALGRIGAGESYNEQF
TRBJ2-3 | TRBV5-6 | ASSHVIWGRDTDTQY
TRBJ2-1 | TRBV5-1 | ASSLGPDNEQF
TRBJ1-4 | TRBV5-1 | ASSLTGGDEKLF
TRBJ2-6 | TRBV12-3/TRBV12-4 | ASSQSDGANGLT
TRBJ2-1 | TRBV7-9 | ASSLLAGVSSNEQF
TRBJ2-3 | TRBV30 | AWSRTGAATQY
TRBJ2-5 | TRBV7-9 | ASSSSGGETQY
TRBJ2-7 | TRBV11-1 | ASSLFSPSGSYEQY
TRBJ2-3 | TRBV12-3/TRBV12-4 | ASSLAAELAGVRTQY
TRBJ2-1 | TRBV12-3/TRBV12-4 | ASSFRSSYNEQF
TRBJ1-2 | TRBV5-1 | ASSSGGLTGYT
TRBJ2-1 | TRBV6-5 | ASSRLAGNNEQF
TRBJ2-7 | TRBV30 | ACSGGRPYEQY
TRBJ2-1 | TRBV20-1 | SATGTSGRGGNEQF
TRBJ2-3 | TRBV6-1 | ASRKDRILTDTQY
TRBJ1-1 | TRBV6-1 | ASSETTGRATEAF
TRBJ2-5 | TRBV5-1 | ASSFDSEETQY
TRBJ2-1 | TRBV6-1 | ASSEVAGGGYNEQF
TRBJ2-3 | TRBV7-2 | ASSYGTSGIVDTQY
TRBJ2-5 | TRBV20-1 | SPRVAEETQY
TRBJ1-4 | TRBV15 | ATSRDRGNEKLF
TRBJ2-5 | TRBV7-9 | ASSPSWETQY
TRBJ2-7 | TRBV11-2 | ASSLGTVAYSSYEQY
TRBJ2-2 | TRBV12-3/TRBV12-4 | ASTRPGQGNTGELF
TRBJ1-2 | TRBV12-3/TRBV12-4 | ASRHPPGDARLTGDYGYT
TRBJ2-2 | TRBV6-1 | ASSQGQGPNTGELF
TRBJ2-1 | TRBV25-1 | ASSESASGRIYNEQF
TRBJ2-1 | TRBV5-1 | ASSTGLAGLNEQF
TRBJ2-3 | TRBV29-1 | SVAGRVADTQY
TRBJ1-4 | TRBV7-9 | ASSPFSGQGLSDEKLF
TRBJ2-3 | TRBV11-2 | ASSFPGRTGKRSDTQY
TRBJ1-6 | TRBV12-3/TRBV12-4 | ASRGSYNSPLH
TRBJ1-1 | TRBV19 | ASSMGQGSWTEAF
TRBJ1-1 | TRBV20-1 | KAGPQNTEAF
TRBJ2-2 | TRBV5-1 | ATRPAAANTGELF
TRBJ1-2 | TRBV5-1 | ASSLTYRGDNGYT
TRBJ1-6 | TRBV28 | ASSLRYSPLH
TRBJ2-7 | TRBV28 | ASSPDKDGYEQY
TRBJ2-3 | TRBV11-3 | ASSLGSEGDTQY
. | TRBV5-1 | ASSIGTSDGEQY
TRBJ2-7 | TRBV4-2 | ASSPGMGRTYEQY